Following are 4 T cell receptor beta chains from one sample sequenced in a study of monozygotic twins with inflammatory bowel disease. TCRdb re-called the 5' RACE reads; one entry per CDR3 protein, DNA not given. The sample has approximately 420,000 distinct CDR3 sequences, and its top ten clones hold less than 2.5%. The sample consisted of blood. These receptors were obtained from a human donor with ulcerative colitis or Crohn's disease, or a healthy co-twin of an affected twin (not recorded which).

The V call is TRBV5-1, the J call TRBJ1-3; TCRdb proposes TRBD1, but this gene call is untestable without DNA. CDR1 is SGHRS and CDR2 is YFSETQ in the germline V gene. This CDR3 has 16 residues. The CDR3 loop is CASSLVSGLGGNTIYF.

The chain combines TRBV19 with TRBJ1-2; TCRdb's D call of TRBD1 is untestable without DNA. The CDR3 has 14 residues. Germline assignment: CDR1 LNHDA and CDR2 SQIVND (reference sequence). The CDR3 reads CASSLQSLTGGYTF.

The chain links TRBV10-3 to TRBJ2-7. Per germline, CDR1 ENHRY and CDR2 SYGVKD. CDR3 length equals 12 residues. CDR3 sequence: CAIGVVSYEQYF.

The chain carries TRBV7-2 and TRBJ2-3; there is no DNA to check the TCRdb D call of TRBD2. The CDR3 is 15 residues long. Per the germline V gene, CDR1 is SGHTA and CDR2 is FQGNSA. CDR3 region: CASSLDGRATDTQYF.